The 27 T cell receptor beta chains below come from one sample, sequenced in a study of shared clonotypes between healthy human individuals. The method was immunoSEQ multiplex PCR; TCRdb's version includes in-frame clones alone and lacks a portion of them. The sample lists under 650,000 clones; about 96% were seen once. Sequenced material: naive CD4+ T cells sorted from blood. Subset described: CD45RA+ positively selected. These receptors were taken from a woman in her twenties or thirties in good health.

The chain uses TRBV11-2 and TRBJ2-7, with D possibly matching TRBD2 (6 bases). Germline V gene lookup returns CDR1 SGHAT and CDR2 FQNNGV. V lost 2 bases and J 0 bases, leaving 11 bases between the germline ends. The CDR3 is made up of 15 amino acids. CDR3 sequence reads: CASSLKVTSSYEQYF. In nucleotides, the CDR3 is TGTGCCAGCAGCTTAAAGGTGACTAGCTCCTACGAGCAGTACTTC.

The V and J genes are TRBV5-4 and TRBJ2-7; the match to TRBD2 covers 11 bases. CDR3 size: 16 residues. Germline V gene data show CDR1 as SGHNT and CDR2 as YYREEE (reference sequence). The J segment lost 0 bases and the V segment lost 0 bases, leaving 2 bases of the junction unmatched. CDR3 DNA sequence: TGTGCCAGCAGCTTGGGGGGACTAGCGGCCTCCTACGAGCAGTACTTC. Its protein is CASSLGGLAASYEQYF.

The V call is TRBV27, the J call TRBJ2-4, with D possibly called TRBD1 or TRBD2 (5 bases each). Trimming shortened V by 5 bases and J by 3 bases, and 17 bases separated the two germline ends. CDR1 is MNHEY, CDR2 SMNVEV, per germline (reference sequence). The length of the CDR3 is 16 residues. DNA for the CDR3: TGTGCCAGCAGTCAGGGACCTTCATGGGTCAAAAACATTCAGTACTTC. This codes for CASSQGPSWVKNIQYF.

This chain links TRBV21-1 with TRBJ2-5; the table's TRBD2 call for D was not verified on the DNA. TRBV21-1 corresponds to a pseudogene. The CDR3 covers 14 residues. In DNA, the CDR3 is TGTGCCAGCAGCAAAATGTCAGCACCTTTGGAGCAGTACTTC. It yields the protein CASSKMSAPLEQYF.

The rearrangement links TRBV28 to TRBJ2-3, with a weak D call TRBD2 (5 bases). The CDR3 runs 14 residues. The ends were cut back, 2 bases at V and 5 bases at J, with 11 bases in the middle. From germline, CDR1 is MDHEN and CDR2 SYDVKM. CDR3 loop: CASSLEGGIDTQYF. The CDR3 DNA follows: TGTGCCAGCAGTTTAGAGGGCGGTATAGATACGCAGTATTTT.

V and J are TRBV19 and TRBJ1-1; TRBD1 might be the D (6 bases). The CDR3 spans 13 residues. Germline loops: CDR1 LNHDA, CDR2 SQIVND (reference sequence). Trimming stripped 6 bases from V and 5 bases from J, with 13 bases between. The CDR3 spells CASRRQEGTEAFF. The CDR3 region has the DNA TGTGCCAGTAGACGACAGGAAGGGACTGAAGCTTTCTTT.

V gene TRBV5-1 combines with J gene TRBJ2-3; 7 bases match TRBD2. CDR3 size: 14 residues. The junction had 4 bases not matched to a gene; V was cut back by 0 bases and J by 6 bases. Germline V gene data show CDR1 as SGHRS and CDR2 as YFSETQ. CDR3 in amino acids: CASSLAGGSDTQYF. The CDR3 DNA is TGCGCCAGCAGCTTGGCCGGGGGGTCCGATACGCAGTATTTT. The full variable domain, in which reference TRBV5-1 and TRBJ2-3 provide the parts outside the CDR3, is KAGVTQTPRYLIKTRGQQVTLSCSPISGHRSVSWYQQTPGQGLQFLFEYFSETQRNKGNFPGRFSGRQFSNSRSEMNVSTLELGDSALYLCASSLAGGSDTQYFGPGTRLTVL.

This clone was seen once. This chain joins TRBV7-9 and TRBJ2-1; D may be TRBD2 (5 bases). This CDR3 has 13 amino acids. Germline V gene lookup returns CDR1 SEHNR and CDR2 FQNEAQ (reference sequence). The V end was cut by 1 base, the J end by 12 bases, with 13 bases between. CDR3 nucleotides: TGTGCCAGCAGCTTAGAAGAACGGCGGGTGCAGTTCTTC. Encoded protein: CASSLEERRVQFF.

Comments on this clone: The junction and the germline gene differ at one end; a read error may be behind it. The chain carries TRBV5-1 and TRBJ1-2; D remains ambiguous. This CDR3 contains 14 residues. From germline, CDR1 is SGHRS and CDR2 YFSETQ. CDR3 bases: TGTGCCAGCAGCTTGGGTTCAACTAACTATGGCTACACCTTC. This encodes CASSLGSTNYGYTF.

The J gene is TRBJ2-5, the V gene TRBV28, with 7 bases identical to TRBD1. From germline, CDR1 is MDHEN and CDR2 SYDVKM. The CDR3 covers 13 residues. The V segment lost 5 bases and the J segment 5 bases; nucleotides outside the gene matches: 5. CDR3 sequence: CASSRQGEETQYF. The CDR3 DNA follows: TGTGCCAGCAGTCGACAGGGTGAGGAGACCCAGTACTTC.

V usage is TRBV5-1 and J usage is TRBJ2-2; D is unresolved. V was pared by 3 bases and J by 4 bases, with 7 bases between. CDR3 length: 13 amino acids. Germline loops: CDR1 SGHRS, CDR2 YFSETQ. The CDR3 nucleotides read TGCGCCAGCAGCTCCTCTCTCACCGGGGAGCTGTTTTTT. Its translation: CASSSSLTGELFF.

The chain employs TRBV5-1 and TRBJ1-1; the match to TRBD1 covers 10 bases. The CDR3 has 18 residues. Germline V gene data show CDR1 as SGHRS and CDR2 as YFSETQ. The V segment lost 4 bases and the J segment 7 bases; nucleotides outside the gene matches: 19. The CDR3 nucleotides read TGCGCCAGCAGCCTCCTAACGATAACCGGGACAGGGGTTGGTGAAGCTTTCTTT. Its translation: CASSLLTITGTGVGEAFF.

The chain is built from TRBV10-3 and TRBJ2-7, with 9 nucleotides matching TRBD1. The CDR3 runs 17 residues. The germline CDR1 and CDR2 sequences are ENHRY and SYGVKD. Trimming removed 2 bases from V and 5 bases from J; junction bases left unmatched: 13. CDR3 in amino acids: CAISEPPADRGFDEQYF. CDR3 DNA: TGTGCCATCAGTGAGCCCCCGGCTGACAGGGGGTTCGACGAGCAGTACTTC.

The chain recombines TRBV6-5 with TRBJ2-5; 8 positions match TRBD2. The end of the DNA aligns better with TRBJ2-7, so the J call may be wrong. The CDR3 length is 16 residues. Germline values: CDR1 MNHEY, CDR2 SVGAGI. The CDR3 is CASSYSGSGGKREQYF. The CDR3 DNA reads TGTGCCAGCAGTTACTCTGGATCGGGGGGGAAGCGCGAGCAGTACTTC.

J is TRBJ2-4 and V is TRBV13, with TRBD2 matching over 7 bases. CDR1 is PRHDT, CDR2 FYEKMQ, per germline (reference sequence). J was trimmed by 0 bases and V by 3 bases; bases with no gene match: 8. The CDR3 runs 17 residues. The CDR3 region is CASSFALADLAKNIQYF. The DNA of the CDR3 is TGTGCCAGCAGCTTCGCGCTAGCGGATCTAGCCAAAAACATTCAGTACTTC.

The chain combines TRBV19 with TRBJ2-1; D is undetermined. Germline CDR1 reads LNHDA; CDR2 reads SQIVND (reference sequence). The CDR3 runs to 15 residues. Trimming took 4 bases from V and 7 from J, leaving 17 bases between them. In DNA, the CDR3 is TGTGCCAGTAGTAAGACGAACTTACCTTTGAATGAGCAGTTCTTC. Protein product: CASSKTNLPLNEQFF.

This sequence joins TRBV25-1 and TRBJ2-7, with D perhaps TRBD1 or TRBD2 (5 bases each). The CDR3 covers 16 residues. V lost 1 base and J lost 3, with 16 bases in between. Germline V gene sequence: CDR1 MGHDK, CDR2 SYGVNS. The CDR3: CASSEFAGTPGYEQYF. CDR3 DNA sequence: TGTGCCAGCAGTGAATTCGCCGGGACGCCCGGCTACGAGCAGTACTTC.

The rearrangement links TRBV28 to TRBJ1-5; 8 bases are shared with TRBD1. V was pared by 3 bases and J by 6 bases, with 7 bases of the junction left unmatched. The CDR3 extends over 15 amino acids. Germline CDR1 is MDHEN and CDR2 is SYDVKM. CDR3: CASSLRTGYVQPQHF. The CDR3 DNA reads TGTGCCAGCAGTTTGAGGACAGGGTATGTTCAGCCCCAGCATTTT.

This clone was counted between two and nine times. V gene TRBV6-5 combines with J gene TRBJ1-1; D unclear. The CDR3 loop spans 14 amino acids. The germline V gene encodes CDR1 MNHEY and CDR2 SVGAGI. With 3 bases removed from V and 3 bases from J, the gap between germline ends came to 11 bases. CDR3 residues: CASSYVRSHTEAFF. The CDR3 DNA is TGTGCCAGCAGTTATGTTAGATCTCACACTGAAGCTTTCTTT.

V is TRBV5-4 and J is TRBJ2-2; D may be TRBD2 (6 bases). The length of the CDR3 is 14 residues. Looked up from germline, CDR1 is SGHNT and CDR2 is YYREEE (reference sequence). The germline V and J ends were trimmed by 3 bases and 4 bases, with 10 bases remaining between them. The CDR3 nucleotides are TGTGCCAGCAGCTCGTTAGCGGTCACCGGGGAGCTGTTTTTT. It yields the protein CASSSLAVTGELFF. The complete variable domain, with remaining parts taken from reference TRBV5-4 and TRBJ2-2, reads ETGVTQSPTHLIKTRGQQVTLRCSSQSGHNTVSWYQQALGQGPQFIFQYYREEENGRGNFPPRFSGLQFPNYSSELNVNALELDDSALYLCASSSLAVTGELFFGEGSRLTVL.

This chain uses TRBV2 with TRBJ2-5; the D is unclear. This CDR3 region has 12 residues. The germline V gene encodes CDR1 SNHLY and CDR2 FYNNEI. V lost 7 bases and J 2 bases, leaving 8 bases between the germline ends. CDR3 sequence reads: CASTSDQETQYF. The CDR3 DNA sequence: TGTGCCAGCACCTCCGATCAAGAGACCCAGTACTTC.

V gene TRBV11-2 combines with J gene TRBJ2-5, with TRBD2 as a possible D gene (5 bases). CDR3 length: 13 residues. Germline values: CDR1 SGHAT, CDR2 FQNNGV. Trimming cost V 1 base and J 5 bases, with 8 bases left between them. Here the CDR3 DNA reads TGTGCCAGCAGCTTAGTGGGGAGTGAGACCCAGTACTTC. Residues: CASSLVGSETQYF.

This clone has just one count. This chain links TRBV10-3 with TRBJ1-1; D uncertain. The V gene lost 4 bases and the J gene lost 4 bases, with 13 bases spanning the gap. In germline, CDR1 is ENHRY, CDR2 SYGVKD. The CDR3 is 14 amino acids. The CDR3 is CAISVSSRSTEAFF. In nucleotides, the CDR3 is TGTGCCATCAGTGTCTCGAGCAGGAGCACTGAAGCTTTCTTT.

The chain uses TRBV6-4 and TRBJ2-7; 9 bases match TRBD2. Germline lookup yields CDR1 MRHNA and CDR2 SNTAGT. V trimming: 0 bases; J trimming: 4 bases; junction bases outside the gene matches: 7. The CDR3 spans 16 residues. The CDR3 DNA follows: TGTGCCAGCAGTGACTCGGGTAGCGGGAGTTTTTACGAGCAGTACTTC. This translates into CASSDSGSGSFYEQYF.

This chain links TRBV28 with TRBJ1-2, with 9 bases identical to TRBD1. This CDR3 is built from 14 residues. CDR1 is MDHEN, CDR2 SYDVKM, per germline. V shed 3 bases, J shed 3 bases, and the junction held 2 bases outside the gene matches. Here the CDR3 reads CASSFRDRDYGYTF. The CDR3 bases are TGTGCCAGCAGTTTCCGGGACAGGGACTATGGCTACACCTTC.

The V call is TRBV7-9, the J call TRBJ2-1; 10 nucleotides match TRBD1. This CDR3 contains 16 residues. Germline V CDR1 and CDR2: SEHNR, FQNEAQ (reference sequence). J gave up 5 bases and V 6 bases, and 10 bases lay outside the gene matches. Here the CDR3 DNA reads TGTGCCAGCAGGATCGCCGGGACAGGGGACGACAATGAGCAGTTCTTC. It specifies CASRIAGTGDDNEQFF. The whole variable domain, remainder taken from reference TRBV7-9 and TRBJ2-1, is DTGVSQNPRHKITKRGQNVTFRCDPISEHNRLYWYRQTLGQGPEFLTYFQNEAQLEKSRLLSDRFSAERPKGSFSTLEIQRTEQGDSAMYLCASRIAGTGDDNEQFFGPGTRLTVL.

The chain recombines TRBV10-3 with TRBJ2-1; D gene uncertain. The CDR3 runs 12 residues. V shed 3 bases and J shed 4 bases, with 4 bases lying between them. Germline assignment: CDR1 ENHRY and CDR2 SYGVKD. The CDR3 loop reads CAISDGYNEQFF. The CDR3, as DNA: TGTGCCATCAGTGACGGATACAATGAGCAGTTCTTC.